These 31 T cell receptor beta chains came from one sample sequenced in a study of OX40 agonist ivuxolimab in advanced cancers. Some clones are missing from TCRdb's copy, which holds only in-frame ones; the method was immunoSEQ multiplex PCR. The repertoire holds about 45,000 clones, with roughly 93% as singletons. The sample was CD4+ or CD8+ T cells sorted from blood, taken in a trial of the OX40 agonist ivuxolimab. The receptors stem from an adult with an advanced solid tumor such as melanoma, head and neck, liver or kidney cancer.

The chain is built from TRBV5-1 and TRBJ1-1; D not certain. The CDR3 runs to 13 residues. Trimming left V 2 bases short and J 4 bases short, with 9 bases between. Germline V lookup: CDR1 SGHRS, CDR2 YFSETQ. The CDR3 sequence is CASSFGVGTEAFF. DNA for the CDR3: TGCGCCAGCAGCTTTGGGGTTGGCACTGAAGCTTTCTTT.

V and J are TRBV10-3 and TRBJ1-1, with D perhaps TRBD1 (6 bases). The CDR3 consists of 13 residues. Trimming left V 4 bases short and J 6 bases short, with 12 bases between. CDR1 is ENHRY and CDR2 is SYGVKD in the germline V gene. The DNA of the CDR3 is TGTGCCATCAGTGGGCGGGCAGGGGCTGAAGCTTTCTTT. Amino acids: CAISGRAGAEAFF.

The rearrangement joins TRBV4-2 to TRBJ2-5; a weak D match, TRBD2 (6 bases). The germline gives CDR1 LGHNA, CDR2 YNFKEQ. Trimming took 5 bases from V and 5 from J, leaving 18 bases between them. The CDR3 totals 15 residues. CDR3 in DNA: TGTGCCAGCAGCTTGGAGGGCCAAGGGCGGGAGACCCAGTACTTC. Translating it yields CASSLEGQGRETQYF.

This chain connects TRBV7-9 to TRBJ2-2; 7 bases line up with TRBD2. The germline CDR1 and CDR2 sequences are SEHNR and FQNEAQ (reference sequence). Trimming cost V 4 bases and J 4 bases; bases outside gene matches: 9. The CDR3 is made up of 16 amino acids. DNA of the CDR3: TGTGCCAGCAGCTCCACGGACGCGGGGGTCACCGGGGAGCTGTTTTTT. Translating it yields CASSSTDAGVTGELFF.

The chain links TRBV27 to TRBJ2-7; no clear D. Germline loops: CDR1 MNHEY, CDR2 SMNVEV (reference sequence). Between the trimmed V and J ends, which lost 3 bases and 5 bases, there was a span of 11 bases. This CDR3 has 13 amino acids. The CDR3 protein is CASSFLGFHEQYF. CDR3 nucleotides: TGTGCCAGCAGTTTTCTTGGCTTCCACGAGCAGTACTTC.

CDR3 DNA: TGTGCCAGCAGCAGGGACAGGGGGTGGTCATACGAGCAGTACTTC. As protein: CASSRDRGWSYEQYF. The chain is built from TRBV6-6 and TRBJ2-5, with 11 bases aligning to TRBD1. The assigned J gene may be wrong: the sequence end matches TRBJ2-7 better. This CDR3 is built from 15 residues. Germline CDR1 reads MNHNY; CDR2 reads SVGAGI (reference sequence).

The chain couples TRBV6-5 to TRBJ2-2; 8 positions match TRBD2. The CDR3 covers 15 residues. The junction had 8 bases not matched to a gene; V was cut back by 4 bases and J by 7 bases. Germline V gives CDR1 MNHEY, CDR2 SVGAGI. For the CDR3, the DNA is TGTGCCAGCAGTTGGGTCGGGGGGGCCGACGGGGAGCTGTTTTTT. This encodes CASSWVGGADGELFF.

This clone was observed a single time. This chain joins TRBV28 and TRBJ2-2; D is perhaps TRBD1 or TRBD2 (5 bases each). Trimming took off 3 bases at V and 9 bases at J, with 8 bases between the two ends. Germline V gives CDR1 MDHEN, CDR2 SYDVKM. The CDR3 length is 12 residues. CDR3 in DNA: TGTGCCAGCAGTTTGAGGGGTCGGGAGCTGTTTTTT. The encoded protein is CASSLRGRELFF.

This rearrangement joins TRBV4-2 to TRBJ2-7; a weak D match, TRBD2 (7 bases). Trimming pared 4 bases from V and 0 bases from J, leaving 13 bases between. CDR3 size: 15 residues. From germline, CDR1 is LGHNA and CDR2 YNFKEQ. This chain's CDR3 is CASSPSGTSSYEQYF. CDR3 DNA sequence: TGTGCCAGCAGCCCGAGCGGGACAAGCTCCTACGAGCAGTACTTC.

This rearrangement joins TRBV19 to TRBJ2-7; 7 bases align to TRBD1. The germline V gene has CDR1 LNHDA and CDR2 SQIVND (reference sequence). V lost 3 bases to trimming and J lost 3 bases; unmatched junction nucleotides: 2. This CDR3 has 13 residues. CDR3 coding DNA: TGTGCCAGTAGTATTGACAGGGACTACGAGCAGTACTTC. Translation: CASSIDRDYEQYF.

The chain uses TRBV4-1 and TRBJ1-1; D is unresolved. V dropped 1 base and J dropped 5 bases, with 11 bases sitting between them. The CDR3 is 14 amino acids. Germline lookup yields CDR1 MGHRA and CDR2 YSYEKL. DNA for the CDR3: TGCGCCAGCAGCCAAGCAGCAGAGGTAACTGAAGCTTTCTTT. It codes for CASSQAAEVTEAFF.

The chain has TRBV19 and TRBJ2-7; D assignment may be TRBD1 or TRBD2 (5 bases each). Germline CDR1 reads LNHDA; CDR2 reads SQIVND (reference sequence). Between the trimmed V and J ends, which lost 5 bases and 4 bases, there was a span of 15 bases. CDR3 length: 14 amino acids. The CDR3 coding sequence is TGTGCCAGTAGTCGGGCAGGGACCTTTTACGAGCAGTACTTC. Its translation is CASSRAGTFYEQYF. The full variable domain, in which reference TRBV19 and TRBJ2-7 provide the parts outside the CDR3, is DGGITQSPKYLFRKEGQNVTLSCEQNLNHDAMYWYRQDPGQGLRLIYYSQIVNDFQKGDIAEGYSVSREKKESFPLTVTSAQKNPTAFYLCASSRAGTFYEQYFGPGTRLTVT.

This clone was detected a few times. The same CDR3 arises from other DNA sequences in this sample as well. This chain connects TRBV6-1 to TRBJ1-2; TRBD1 agrees at 8 bases. CDR1 is MNHNS and CDR2 is SASEGT in the germline V gene. Trimming took 6 bases from V and 5 from J; bases not matched to a gene: 8. The CDR3 totals 14 residues. The CDR3 loop is CASSATGTGYGYTF. The CDR3 DNA reads TGTGCCAGCAGCGCGACCGGGACAGGATATGGCTACACCTTC.

This clone was seen a handful of times. The V and J genes are TRBV7-2 and TRBJ2-7; TRBD1 agrees at 9 bases. The CDR3 has 14 residues. Germline assignment: CDR1 SGHTA and CDR2 FQGNSA. The V segment lost 4 bases and the J segment 4 bases; nucleotides outside the gene matches: 5. CDR3 region: CASSYSGTGYEQYF. CDR3 nucleotide sequence: TGTGCCAGCAGCTATTCCGGGACAGGGTACGAGCAGTACTTC.

This clone is a singleton in its sample. The V gene is TRBV19, the J gene TRBJ2-1; 8 bases are shared with TRBD2. Per germline, CDR1 LNHDA and CDR2 SQIVND (reference sequence). The CDR3 extends over 15 amino acids. Losses at the gene ends were 5 bases for V and 0 bases for J; bases not matched to a gene: 3. This chain's CDR3 is CASSVSGNSYNEQFF. The CDR3 nucleotides read TGTGCCAGTAGTGTTAGCGGGAACTCCTACAATGAGCAGTTCTTC. Using reference TRBV19 and TRBJ2-1 for the parts outside the CDR3, the full variable domain is DGGITQSPKYLFRKEGQNVTLSCEQNLNHDAMYWYRQDPGQGLRLIYYSQIVNDFQKGDIAEGYSVSREKKESFPLTVTSAQKNPTAFYLCASSVSGNSYNEQFFGPGTRLTVL.

The chain uses TRBV10-2 and TRBJ2-2; D is ambiguous. CDR1 is WSHSY and CDR2 is SAAADI in the germline V gene. The CDR3 is made up of 16 amino acids. Trimming left V 3 bases short and J 3 bases short, with 14 bases between. CDR3 protein: CASSDPPRGDTGELFF. The CDR3 DNA reads as TGCGCCAGCAGTGACCCACCCCGTGGTGACACCGGGGAGCTGTTTTTT.

CDR3 DNA sequence: TGTGCCAGTAGTCCGTCGACAGGGATCCCCTACGAGCAGTACTTC. It translates to CASSPSTGIPYEQYF. The chain has TRBV19 and TRBJ2-7, with 7 bases aligning to TRBD1. From germline, CDR1 is LNHDA and CDR2 SQIVND (reference sequence). CDR3 size: 15 residues. Trimming took 5 bases from V and 2 from J; bases not matched to a gene: 9.

The chain has TRBV9 and TRBJ2-3; D call uncertain. The CDR3 sequence is 13 residues long. Trimming pared 4 bases from V and 4 bases from J, leaving 10 bases between. Germline CDR1 and CDR2: SGDLS and YYNGEE. The CDR3 coding sequence is TGTGCCAGCAGCCCGAACGGGCCAGATACGCAGTATTTT. Its protein is CASSPNGPDTQYF.

This clone was recorded only once. The V gene is TRBV19, the J gene TRBJ2-7, with TRBD2 identical over 9 bases. J lost 4 bases, V lost 7 bases, and 8 bases had no gene match. This CDR3 has 14 amino acids. CDR1 and CDR2 from the germline V gene are LNHDA and SQIVND (reference sequence). DNA for the CDR3: TGTGCCAGTACTTGGTCTAGCGGGGAGTACGAGCAGTACTTC. Protein: CASTWSSGEYEQYF.

The chain uses TRBV5-8 and TRBJ1-5; D gene ambiguous. Trimming took off 2 bases at V and 4 bases at J, with 7 bases between the two ends. Germline CDR1 reads SGHTS; CDR2 reads YDEGEE. The CDR3 totals 13 residues. The CDR3 nucleotides are TGTGCCAGCAGCTTTCTAGGGAATCAGCCCCAGCATTTT. Protein sequence: CASSFLGNQPQHF.

The chain uses TRBV28 and TRBJ1-2; TRBD1 agrees at 12 bases. CDR3 length: 15 residues. V gave up 3 bases and J gave up 7 bases; unmatched junction bases: 6. From germline, CDR1 is MDHEN and CDR2 SYDVKM. For the CDR3, the DNA is TGTGCCAGCAGTTTCTCCGGGACAGGGGGCTCTGGCTACACCTTC. As protein: CASSFSGTGGSGYTF.

The chain is built from TRBV1 and TRBJ2-1; the DNA was not compared with TRBD2, the D call given in the table. TRBV1 is recorded as a pseudogene. The CDR3 spans 16 residues. The CDR3 DNA sequence: TGCACCAGCAGCCCCAGGGTCGGGACTAGCGCCCATGAGCAGTTCTTC. Translated: CTSSPRVGTSAHEQFF.

The rearrangement links TRBV11-2 to TRBJ2-7; TRBD2 matches 8 bases. With 3 bases clipped from V and 2 bases from J, the junction kept 6 bases outside the gene matches. This CDR3 has 15 amino acids. Germline V gene data show CDR1 as SGHAT and CDR2 as FQNNGV. The CDR3, as DNA: TGTGCCAGCAGCTTGGAGGGACTAGAGACCTACGAGCAGTACTTC. Amino acid sequence: CASSLEGLETYEQYF.

The V and J genes are TRBV27 and TRBJ2-7; no clear D. CDR3 length: 11 amino acids. V was cut by 3 bases and J by 2 bases, with 2 bases left in between. Looked up from germline, CDR1 is MNHEY and CDR2 is SMNVEV (reference sequence). The CDR3 region is CASSLAYEQYF. DNA for the CDR3: TGTGCCAGCAGTTTGGCCTACGAGCAGTACTTC.

This chain connects TRBV5-1 to TRBJ2-2; 10 bases are a match to TRBD2. V was pared by 6 bases and J by 2 bases, with 7 bases of the junction left unmatched. The V gene's germline CDR1 is SGHRS and CDR2 YFSETQ. The CDR3 is 16 residues long. CDR3 sequence (DNA): TGCGCCAGCAATAAGCGGGAGGGATCCAACACCGGGGAGCTGTTTTTT. Translating gives CASNKREGSNTGELFF.

The CDR3 region has the DNA TGTGCCAGCAGTCCGGCCACCGGCGACGAGCAGTACTTC. It specifies CASSPATGDEQYF. This sequence joins TRBV28 and TRBJ2-7, with unresolved D. Looked up from germline, CDR1 is MDHEN and CDR2 is SYDVKM. This CDR3 contains 13 residues. V was shortened by 5 bases and J by 5 bases, with 13 bases between the two germline ends.

This clone was recorded once. The V gene is TRBV29-1, the J gene TRBJ1-2, with D possibly being TRBD1 (6 bases). V gave up 5 bases and J gave up 8 bases, with 12 bases separating them. The CDR3 is made up of 11 amino acids. Germline V CDR1 and CDR2: SQVTM, ANQGSEA. Written as DNA, the CDR3 is TGCAGCGTTTGGGGGGCAGGGGGCTACACCTTC. Residues: CSVWGAGGYTF.

This chain joins TRBV11-2 and TRBJ2-7; TRBD2 matches at 8 bases. The CDR3 is 13 residues long. The trim removed 5 bases at V and 6 bases at J, leaving 6 bases unmatched. CDR1 and CDR2 from the germline V gene are SGHAT and FQNNGV. The CDR3 region is CASSLGLDREQYF. The CDR3 nucleotides are TGTGCCAGCAGCCTGGGACTAGATCGCGAGCAGTACTTC.

The chain combines TRBV28 with TRBJ1-3; D unclear. V was trimmed by 5 bases and J by 0 bases, leaving 14 bases between them. This CDR3 region has 16 residues. Germline CDR1 reads MDHEN; CDR2 reads SYDVKM. CDR3 nucleotide sequence: TGTGCCAGCAGTCCCCCGGCCGCTCTCTCTGGAAACACCATATATTTT. This codes for CASSPPAALSGNTIYF.

The rearrangement uses TRBV29-1 and TRBJ1-5; 10 nucleotides align to TRBD1. The CDR3 loop spans 14 amino acids. CDR1 and CDR2 (germline): SQVTM, ANQGSEA. J lost 3 bases, V lost 6 bases, and 5 bases had no gene match. The CDR3 nucleotides are TGCAGCGTGGGGGACAGGGGTGTCAATCAGCCCCAGCATTTT. Its protein product is CSVGDRGVNQPQHF.

The V gene is TRBV2, the J gene TRBJ1-6, with D possibly matching TRBD1 (5 bases). The germline gives CDR1 SNHLY, CDR2 FYNNEI. V was pared by 7 bases and J by 0 bases, with 28 bases between. This CDR3 is built from 21 residues. The CDR3 protein is CASTRRGPRISKSSYNSPLHF. CDR3 DNA sequence: TGTGCCAGCACCCGGAGGGGACCGCGGATTTCCAAGAGCTCCTATAATTCACCCCTCCACTTT.